The present TCR beta chain was sequenced within a study of CD8 T cells in Susac syndrome. Per germline, CDR1 SGHNT and CDR2 YYREEE (reference sequence). V was shortened by 3 bases and J by 1 base, with 10 bases between the two germline ends. The CDR3 covers 14 residues. CD8+ and CD4+ T cells were negatively isolated; TEMRA cells were FACS-enriched. It was with random hexamers that about 0.45 to 1 ug RNA was reverse transcribed. Amplification of TCR beta CDR3 across 54 Vbeta and 13 Jbeta was performed with immunoSEQ multiplex PCR. TCRdb recomputed calls from the immunoSEQ multiplex PCR reads with MiXCR, one row per CDR3 protein. The table includes approximately 120,000 distinct CDR3 sequences, roughly 97% detected once.

The chain has TRBV5-4 and TRBJ1-1; D is unresolved. The sequencing input was CD4+ T cells from PBMCs. The clonotype comes from a human donor in good health. For the CDR3, the DNA is TGTGCCAGCAGCTCAGTACGGGGGAACACTGAAGCTTTCTTT. Translation: CASSSVRGNTEAFF.